This T cell receptor (beta chain) is from a study of persistence of HIV-infected CD4 T cells. The stimulus was lysate of CMV-infected fibroblasts, roughly 10 ug/mL. Sorting selected CD4+ T cells upregulating both CD40 ligand and CD69. Concerning this clone itself: Antigen unknown.

Trimming cost V 6 bases and J 8 bases, with 14 bases left between them. This CDR3 has 14 amino acids. From germline, CDR1 is MNHEY and CDR2 SMNVEV (reference sequence). The libraries were made with immunoSEQ version 4 in survey mode. Measured with immunoSEQ multiplex PCR; TCRdb has only the in-frame clones, and not every one. The repertoire holds 10,000 to 15,000 clones, with roughly 71% as singletons. The material was CD4+ T cells sorted from PBMCs after approximately 20-hour stimulation, obtained from a patient who received antiretroviral therapy. The chain is built from TRBV27 and TRBJ1-6; D call uncertain. The TCR was taken from an adult man with HIV who was CMV-seropositive. The CDR3 region has the DNA TGTGCCAGCAGCTCGACGGGTGGATATTCACCCCTCCACTTT. The encoded protein is CASSSTGGYSPLHF.